This entry is about one TCR beta chain. The data were taken from a study of technical replicates of blood from a few donors. Method: immunoSEQ multiplex PCR; TCRdb's copy keeps in-frame clones and lacks some. This sample has some 13,000 clones; 92% occur once, and the top ten carry 8.5%. V lost 3 bases and J lost 8, with 18 bases in between. Germline values: CDR1 SGHTA, CDR2 FQGTGA. This CDR3 has 15 amino acids. The V and J genes are TRBV7-3 and TRBJ2-3; D might be TRBD1 (6 bases). The sequencing input was PBMCs. The source is a human donor in good health. In DNA form, the CDR3 reads TGTGCCAGCAGCTTCGTTCCAGGGGCCCGCGGTACGCAGTATTTT. It yields the protein CASSFVPGARGTQYF.